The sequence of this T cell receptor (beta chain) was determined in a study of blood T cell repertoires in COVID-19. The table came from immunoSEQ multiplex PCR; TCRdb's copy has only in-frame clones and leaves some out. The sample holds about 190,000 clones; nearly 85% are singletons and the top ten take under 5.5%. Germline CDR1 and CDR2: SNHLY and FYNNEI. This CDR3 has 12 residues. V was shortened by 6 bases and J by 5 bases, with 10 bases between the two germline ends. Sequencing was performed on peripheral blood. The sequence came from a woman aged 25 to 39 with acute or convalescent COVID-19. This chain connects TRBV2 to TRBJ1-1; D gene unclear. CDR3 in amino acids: CASRGGRTEAFF. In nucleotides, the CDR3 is TGTGCCAGCAGGGGAGGGCGGACTGAAGCTTTCTTT.